This T cell receptor beta chain was identified in a study of regulatory T cells in long-lasting Graves disease. Note on this clonotype: Its matching antigen is unknown.

The CDR3 totals 12 residues. The germline V gene has CDR1 MNHNY and CDR2 SVGAGI (reference sequence). V gave up 0 bases and J gave up 11 bases, with 8 bases separating them. CDR3 regions were amplified by Arm-PCR using iRepertoire HTBI primers to build TCR beta libraries. Per the original data handling: Taken together, the samples had around 66 TRBV and 15 or so TRBJ segments identified. TCRdb re-called the multiplex PCR reads through MiXCR, storing one row per CDR3 protein. V and J calls and clone size were set by TCRdb, not the authors. The sample consists of hundreds of thousands of distinct CDR3 sequences, around 21% of them appearing once. The time point denotes: persistent/refractory GD, antithyroid drugs over 5 years with positive TRAb. PBMCs provided the RNA from which the TCR library was made. Findings of the study overall: Persistent disease exhibited a predilection for TRBV28, TRBJ1-2 and TRBJ2-5. Persistent Graves' patients showed less TCR diversity than newly diagnosed patients showed.

This clonotype originated in a female donor with Graves disease. The chain employs TRBV6-6 and TRBJ1-5; no firm D call. Sequencing used peripheral blood mononuclear cells (PBMCs), obtained when the disease was refractory, from a patient treated with antithyroid drugs. The CDR3 region has the DNA TGTGCCAGCAGTTACTCGACCGGGACCCAGCATTTT. This sequence encodes CASSYSTGTQHF.